The TCR beta chain described here comes from a study of shared clonotypes between healthy human individuals. Repertoires were generated with immunoSEQ multiplex PCR, while TCRdb's copy carries only in-frame clones and drops some. The sample shows under 1,100,000 clones, 65% to 75% of them seen only once. V lost 4 bases and J 6 bases, leaving 21 bases between the germline ends. The germline gives CDR1 SGHTA, CDR2 FQGNSA. This CDR3 is built from 16 residues. The sample comprised memory CD4+ T cells sorted from blood. The subset was: CD45RA-negative fraction. The chain has TRBV7-2 and TRBJ1-2; D is perhaps TRBD1 (5 bases). This TCR came from a young man in good health. CDR3: CASSSSGTDRSDGYTF. The CDR3 DNA reads as TGTGCCAGCAGCTCATCCGGGACGGATCGCTCGGATGGCTACACCTTC.